This T cell receptor beta chain originates from a study of T-cell reconstitution after alpha-beta-depleted transplantation in children. This clonotype was seen at least ten times. Construction of the TCRbeta library involved unique molecular identifiers. TCRdb re-called the PCR reads with MiXCR, one entry per CDR3 protein. The sample lists 200,000 to 250,000 distinct CDR3 sequences, more than 10% seen once, with about 2.4% in the top ten. V was pared by 10 bases and J by 1 base, with 10 bases of the junction left unmatched. The CDR3 runs 15 residues. Germline V gene lookup returns CDR1 MDHEN and CDR2 SYDVKM.

This receptor was obtained from a human donor who donated a stem cell graft to a child with acute lymphoblastic leukemia. The sequenced sample was PBMCs from the stem cell graft donor, obtained from the stem cell graft. The V gene is TRBV28, the J gene TRBJ2-3; TRBD1 matches at 8 bases. The CDR3 DNA follows: TGTGCCACCCGACCGGGACAGGCGCGCACAGATACGCAGTATTTT. It specifies CATRPGQARTDTQYF.